Listed below are T cell receptor beta chains from one sample, sequenced in a study of blood T cells in healthy people across ages. Using its own MiXCR run on the 5' RACE reads, TCRdb lists one record per CDR3 protein. Of 1,800,000 or so distinct CDR3 sequences in the sample, about two fifths are singletons; the top ten hold roughly 23%. Sequenced input: blood. These receptors were obtained from a human donor in good health. Each CDR3 is given with its conserved first and last residue. The D gene is left open where the match is weak. Only part of the rows carry a size: once, few, many, or a class if the clone is expanded.

J: TRBJ2-1; V: TRBV6-5; D: .; size: .; DNA: TGTGCCAGCAGGGCAGCCGCTGACAATGAGCAGTTCTTC; CDR3: CASRAAADNEQFF
J: TRBJ2-1; V: TRBV11-1; D: .; size: .; DNA: TGTGCCAGCAGCCTACTTATGAGTGATGAGCAGTTCTTC; CDR3: CASSLLMSDEQFF
J: TRBJ2-5; V: TRBV7-2; D: .; size: .; DNA: TGTGCCAGCAGCTCCTATGGTGGCGGGACTCAAGAGACCCAGTACTTC; CDR3: CASSSYGGGTQETQYF
J: TRBJ2-3; V: TRBV5-1; D: .; size: .; DNA: TGCGCCAGCGCCCCCATAGGCACAGAGACGCAGTATTTT; CDR3: CASAPIGTETQYF
J: TRBJ2-1; V: TRBV5-1; D: .; size: .; DNA: TGCGCCAGCAGCTTGTTGCCGAGGGTGATGGGGAATGAGCAGTTCTTC; CDR3: CASSLLPRVMGNEQFF
J: TRBJ1-2; V: TRBV2; D: .; size: .; DNA: TGTGCCAGCAGTGAATTGGGCTACACCTTC; CDR3: CASSELGYTF
J: TRBJ1-5; V: TRBV6-2/TRBV6-3; D: .; size: .; DNA: TGTGCCAGCAATTTACCAGGGAATCAGCCCCAGCATTTT; CDR3: CASNLPGNQPQHF
J: TRBJ2-1; V: TRBV7-9; D: TRBD2; size: many; DNA: TGTGCCAGCACCCTCGTTAGCGGGGAATACAATGAGCAGTTCTTC; CDR3: CASTLVSGEYNEQFF
J: TRBJ2-3; V: TRBV6-2/TRBV6-3; D: .; size: .; DNA: TGTGCCAGCAGTTACTCGATCCCGACGGGAGATACGCAGTATTTT; CDR3: CASSYSIPTGDTQYF
J: TRBJ2-1; V: TRBV4-1; D: .; size: .; DNA: TGCGGGGCGGGGAGCTCCTACAATGAGCAGTTCTTC; CDR3: CGAGSSYNEQFF
J: TRBJ2-5; V: TRBV7-2; D: .; size: .; DNA: TGTGCCAGCAGGGATACAGAGACCCAGTACTTC; CDR3: CASRDTETQYF
J: TRBJ1-2; V: TRBV12-3/TRBV12-4; D: .; size: .; DNA: TGTGCCAGCAGGCAAATAGGGGGAGATGGCTACACCTTC; CDR3: CASRQIGGDGYTF
J: TRBJ2-1; V: TRBV9; D: .; size: .; DNA: TGTGCCAGCAGCGGGGCGTGCAATGAGCAGTTCTTC; CDR3: CASSGACNEQFF
J: TRBJ2-7; V: TRBV20-1; D: TRBD1; size: few; DNA: TGCAGCGCTACGACAGGGAGCTCCTACGAGCAGTACTTC; CDR3: CSATTGSSYEQYF
J: TRBJ1-5; V: TRBV20-1; D: TRBD1; size: few; DNA: TGCAGTGCTATAAACAGGGGATATAGTCAGCCCCAGCATTTT; CDR3: CSAINRGYSQPQHF
J: TRBJ2-1; V: TRBV7-3; D: .; size: few; DNA: TGTGCCAGCAGCTTATGGTCGGGAGAGTACAATGAGCAGTTCTTC; CDR3: CASSLWSGEYNEQFF
J: TRBJ1-4; V: TRBV27; D: TRBD1; size: .; DNA: TGTGCCAGCAGTTCCCCCGGGACAGGGCGTGAAAAACTGTTTTTT; CDR3: CASSSPGTGREKLFF
J: TRBJ2-1; V: TRBV7-9; D: TRBD1; size: few; DNA: TGTGCCAGCAGCTCAGAACGAGCCGGGACAGGGCGCAATGAGCAGTTTTTC; CDR3: CASSSERAGTGRNEQFF